This passage covers 8 T cell receptor beta chains from one sample sequenced in a study of CD8+ T cells in alopecia areata. After isolation, RNA underwent reverse transcription to generate cDNA as the sequencing template. The repertoire was sequenced with immunoSEQ multiplex PCR; TCRdb's copy has only in-frame clones and lacks some. Of 100,000 to 150,000 clones listed, 50% to 60% were seen once; the top ten hold under 5%. This specimen consisted of CD4+ T cells sorted from blood, obtained at week 0. The receptors come from a human donor with alopecia areata.

This clone has just a few counts. V gene TRBV2 combines with J gene TRBJ2-4, with a weak D call TRBD2 (6 bases). Germline CDR1 SNHLY, CDR2 FYNNEI. Trimming left V 7 bases short and J 8 bases short, with 12 bases between. The CDR3 sequence is 12 residues long. CDR3 region: CASKVGGDIQYF. CDR3 DNA: TGTGCCAGCAAGGTTGGAGGGGACATTCAGTACTTC.

This clone was picked up a small number of times. This chain's CDR3 is CASSLYGDTQYF. The CDR3 nucleotides read TGTGCCAGCTCTCTCTACGGCGATACGCAGTATTTT. This chain uses TRBV2 with TRBJ2-3; no clear D gene. Germline V lookup: CDR1 SNHLY, CDR2 FYNNEI. The CDR3 sequence is 12 residues long. V dropped 8 bases and J dropped 6 bases, with 12 bases sitting between them.

The CDR3 sequence: CASSPHGTEAFF. In DNA, the CDR3 is TGTGCCAGCAGCCCCCATGGCACTGAAGCTTTCTTT. This chain links TRBV14 with TRBJ1-1; D not certain. V lost 4 bases and J lost 4, with 7 bases in between. This CDR3 comprises 12 residues. Germline lookup yields CDR1 SGHDN and CDR2 FVKESK.

This chain joins TRBV4-3 and TRBJ2-5; the D is unclear. The V and J ends lost 0 bases and 6 bases respectively, with 11 bases between them. Germline V gives CDR1 LGHNA, CDR2 YSLEER. The CDR3 contains 14 residues. As DNA, the CDR3 is TGCGCCAGCAGCCAAGATCTCCTAGTAAAGACCCAGTACTTC. Translating gives CASSQDLLVKTQYF.

This clone was picked up a small number of times. The chain has TRBV7-3 and TRBJ2-5; D remains unclear. Germline V gives CDR1 SGHTA, CDR2 FQGTGA. The germline V and J ends were trimmed by 0 bases and 0 bases, with 8 bases remaining between them. CDR3 length equals 15 residues. The CDR3 here is CASSLTGRNQETQYF. The CDR3, as DNA: TGTGCCAGCAGCTTAACGGGCCGGAACCAAGAGACCCAGTACTTC.

The rearrangement uses TRBV5-6 and TRBJ2-5; a possible D gene is TRBD1 (5 bases). Germline V gene sequence: CDR1 SGHDT, CDR2 YYEEEE. The CDR3 runs to 15 residues. Trimming stripped 0 bases from V and 4 bases from J, with 13 bases between. The CDR3 reads CASSLAPGSRETQYF. Written as DNA, the CDR3 is TGTGCCAGCAGCTTGGCCCCAGGGTCGAGAGAGACCCAGTACTTC.

This rearrangement joins TRBV27 to TRBJ2-7; 7 positions agree with TRBD2. The CDR3 has 13 amino acids. V lost 5 bases to trimming and J lost 6 bases; unmatched junction nucleotides: 7. Germline CDR1 and CDR2: MNHEY and SMNVEV (reference sequence). CDR3 in DNA: TGTGCCAGCAGTCTCCTGCCGGGAGGCGAGCAGTACTTC. Translation gives CASSLLPGGEQYF.

The count of this clone is one. The J gene is TRBJ2-5, the V gene TRBV5-4; TRBD1 might be the D (6 bases). In germline, CDR1 is SGHNT, CDR2 YYREEE (reference sequence). With 2 bases removed from V and 2 bases from J, the gap between germline ends came to 10 bases. This CDR3 has 14 amino acids. The CDR3 sequence: CASSFRDRQETQYF. As DNA, the CDR3 is TGTGCCAGCAGCTTTCGAGACAGGCAAGAGACCCAGTACTTC. Supplemented by reference TRBV5-4 and TRBJ2-5, the full variable domain reads ETGVTQSPTHLIKTRGQQVTLRCSSQSGHNTVSWYQQALGQGPQFIFQYYREEENGRGNFPPRFSGLQFPNYSSELNVNALELDDSALYLCASSFRDRQETQYFGPGTRLLVL.